The rows below give T cell receptor beta chains drawn from one sample of a study of blood T cell repertoires in COVID-19. The table came from immunoSEQ multiplex PCR; TCRdb's copy has only in-frame clones and leaves some out. The table lists 110,000 or so clones, approximately 84% of them singletons. Input material: peripheral blood. The receptors derive from a man aged 35 to 55 with acute or convalescent COVID-19. Both conserved end residues are part of each CDR3. Each record gives: V gene, D gene, clone size, J gene, CDR3 protein, CDR3 DNA. A D gene is named only where the DNA matches it firmly. Rows may omit the clone size; those that give it use once, few, many or a size class.

V: TRBV5-6
D: TRBD1
size: once
J: TRBJ2-5
CDR3: CASSYAGQGDPQETQYF
DNA: TGTGCCAGCAGCTATGCCGGACAGGGTGACCCCCAAGAGACCCAGTACTTC

V: TRBV4-1
D: .
size: once
J: TRBJ2-1
CDR3: CASSQYYSYNEQFF
DNA: TGCGCCAGCAGCCAGTACTACTCCTACAATGAGCAGTTCTTC

V: TRBV4-1
D: TRBD1
size: once
J: TRBJ2-7
CDR3: CASSQVWTGSGEQYF
DNA: TGCGCCAGCAGCCAAGTTTGGACAGGGTCGGGAGAGCAGTACTTC

V: TRBV6-6
D: TRBD1
size: .
J: TRBJ2-1
CDR3: CASSYRDSPIHNEQFF
DNA: TGTGCCAGCAGTTACCGGGACAGCCCGATCCACAATGAGCAGTTCTTC

V: TRBV20-1
D: .
size: .
J: TRBJ1-2
CDR3: CSASPGSYGYTF
DNA: TGCAGTGCTAGTCCCGGGAGCTATGGCTACACCTTC

V: TRBV19
D: TRBD1
size: .
J: TRBJ1-1
CDR3: CASRRPGTGGWNTEAFF
DNA: TGTGCCAGTAGAAGACCCGGGACAGGGGGCTGGAACACTGAAGCTTTCTTT

V: TRBV13
D: TRBD2
size: .
J: TRBJ2-3
CDR3: CASSPRLAASTDTQYF
DNA: TGTGCCAGCAGCCCCCGCCTAGCGGCTAGCACAGATACGCAGTATTTT

V: TRBV5-1
D: .
size: .
J: TRBJ2-7
CDR3: CASSLAGRARAYEQYF
DNA: TGCGCCAGCAGCTTGGCAGGCAGAGCACGTGCCTACGAGCAGTACTTC

V: TRBV25-1
D: TRBD1
size: .
J: TRBJ1-5
CDR3: CASSTDRDNQPQHF
DNA: TGTGCCAGCAGTACGGACAGGGACAATCAGCCCCAGCATTTT

V: TRBV19
D: .
size: .
J: TRBJ1-1
CDR3: CASSPRGMRTEAFF
DNA: TGTGCCAGTAGTCCCCGAGGGATGAGGACTGAAGCTTTCTTT

V: TRBV4-1
D: .
size: .
J: TRBJ1-5
CDR3: CASSHPYSNQPQHF
DNA: TGCGCCAGCAGCCACCCGTATAGCAATCAGCCCCAGCATTTT

V: TRBV7-2
D: TRBD1
size: .
J: TRBJ2-4
CDR3: CASSFRTGQNIQYF
DNA: TGTGCCAGCAGCTTCAGGACAGGGCAAAACATTCAGTACTTC

V: TRBV2
D: TRBD2
size: .
J: TRBJ2-1
CDR3: CASSDFAGGRAEQFF
DNA: TGTGCCAGCAGTGACTTTGCGGGGGGGCGCGCTGAGCAGTTCTTC

V: TRBV7-6
D: TRBD2
size: once
J: TRBJ2-1
CDR3: CASSQGLAGTSYNEQFF
DNA: TGTGCCAGCAGCCAGGGACTAGCGGGGACCTCCTACAATGAGCAGTTCTTC

V: TRBV13
D: .
size: .
J: TRBJ2-5
CDR3: CASRDTSGETQYF
DNA: TGTGCCAGCAGAGACACTTCGGGGGAGACCCAGTACTTC

V: TRBV6-6
D: .
size: .
J: TRBJ1-5
CDR3: CASSYQVSQPQHF
DNA: TGTGCCAGCAGTTACCAGGTGAGTCAGCCCCAGCATTTT

V: TRBV29-1
D: .
size: .
J: TRBJ1-1
CDR3: CSGVMPSRGTEAFF
DNA: TGCAGCGGGGTAATGCCTTCTAGGGGCACTGAAGCTTTCTTT

V: TRBV29-1
D: .
size: .
J: TRBJ1-5
CDR3: CSVGGTYNQPQHF
DNA: TGCAGCGTTGGGGGGACATACAATCAGCCCCAGCATTTT

V: TRBV28
D: TRBD2
size: .
J: TRBJ2-7
CDR3: CASSRIAGSYEQYF
DNA: TGTGCCAGCAGTAGGATAGCGGGCTCCTACGAGCAGTACTTC

V: TRBV24-1
D: TRBD1
size: .
J: TRBJ2-1
CDR3: CATRGQGALPNEQFF
DNA: TGTGCCACCAGGGGACAGGGCGCCCTCCCCAATGAGCAGTTCTTC

V: TRBV4-1
D: TRBD2
size: .
J: TRBJ2-4
CDR3: CASSQDGLAGGILAKNIQYF
DNA: TGCGCCAGCAGCCAAGATGGACTAGCGGGGGGGATCTTAGCCAAAAACATTCAGTACTTC

V: TRBV30
D: .
size: few
J: TRBJ2-7
CDR3: CAMTSAGNEQYF
DNA: TGTGCCATGACCTCCGCAGGGAACGAGCAGTACTTC

V: TRBV6-5
D: TRBD2
size: .
J: TRBJ2-1
CDR3: CASLYPSGLVNEQFF
DNA: TGTGCCAGCCTCTATCCTTCAGGACTAGTAAATGAGCAGTTCTTC

V: TRBV24-1
D: TRBD1
size: .
J: TRBJ1-5
CDR3: CATSGQGVNQPQHF
DNA: TGTGCCACCAGTGGTCAGGGGGTCAATCAGCCCCAGCATTTT

V: TRBV5-6
D: TRBD2
size: .
J: TRBJ2-3
CDR3: CASSSRGGVADTQYF
DNA: TGTGCCAGCAGCTCGCGGGGGGGCGTCGCAGATACGCAGTATTTT

V: TRBV10-3
D: TRBD1
size: .
J: TRBJ1-2
CDR3: CAISETSTGGIYGYTF
DNA: TGTGCCATCAGTGAGACATCGACAGGGGGCATCTATGGCTACACCTTC

V: TRBV11-2
D: .
size: .
J: TRBJ2-3
CDR3: CASSLDRSTDTQYF
DNA: TGTGCCAGCAGCTTAGATCGGAGCACAGATACGCAGTATTTT

V: TRBV9
D: TRBD1
size: .
J: TRBJ2-2
CDR3: CASSAEVGTEFTGELFF
DNA: TGTGCCAGCAGCGCAGAGGTCGGGACAGAATTCACCGGGGAGCTGTTTTTT

V: TRBV12-3/TRBV12-4
D: .
size: .
J: TRBJ1-5
CDR3: CASSRQDNQPQHF
DNA: TGTGCCAGCAGTCGACAGGATAATCAGCCCCAGCATTTT

V: TRBV7-2
D: .
size: .
J: TRBJ2-1
CDR3: CASSDYGREQFF
DNA: TGTGCCAGCAGCGACTACGGACGAGAGCAGTTCTTC

V: TRBV19
D: TRBD2
size: .
J: TRBJ2-7
CDR3: CASKVSGGAAEQYF
DNA: TGTGCCAGTAAGGTGAGCGGGGGGGCCGCCGAGCAGTACTTC

V: TRBV5-4
D: .
size: .
J: TRBJ2-7
CDR3: CASSPGGGGLYEQYF
DNA: TGTGCCAGCAGCCCCGGGGGAGGGGGACTTTACGAGCAGTACTTC

V: TRBV7-2
D: .
size: .
J: TRBJ2-7
CDR3: CASSPGTATYEQYF
DNA: TGTGCCAGCAGCCCAGGGACTGCAACCTACGAGCAGTACTTC

V: TRBV10-1
D: .
size: few
J: TRBJ1-5
CDR3: CASTIPRGGSQPQHF
DNA: TGCGCCAGCACCATCCCTCGGGGAGGCAGTCAGCCCCAGCATTTT

V: TRBV6-6
D: TRBD2
size: few
J: TRBJ2-1
CDR3: CASSRTSGSSYNEQFF
DNA: TGTGCCAGCAGTAGGACTAGCGGGAGCTCCTACAATGAGCAGTTCTTC

V: TRBV7-6
D: TRBD1
size: .
J: TRBJ2-7
CDR3: CASSLIAHPGQGPYEQYF
DNA: TGTGCCAGCAGCTTGATAGCGCATCCGGGACAGGGGCCTTACGAGCAGTACTTC

V: TRBV30
D: .
size: few
J: TRBJ1-1
CDR3: CAWSHAGNTEAFF
DNA: TGTGCCTGGAGTCACGCAGGGAACACTGAAGCTTTCTTT

V: TRBV30
D: .
size: .
J: TRBJ2-6
CDR3: CAGNMGAGANVLTF
DNA: TGTGCCGGAAATATGGGGGCCGGGGCCAACGTCCTGACTTTC

V: TRBV19
D: .
size: .
J: TRBJ2-7
CDR3: CATEVGGGHEQYF
DNA: TGTGCCACCGAAGTGGGTGGGGGCCACGAGCAGTACTTC

V: TRBV2
D: .
size: .
J: TRBJ2-1
CDR3: CASSEEQYIQYEQFF
DNA: TGTGCCAGCAGTGAAGAACAGTACATACAATACGAGCAGTTCTTC

V: TRBV3-1/TRBV3-2
D: TRBD2
size: .
J: TRBJ2-7
CDR3: CASSQGLAGGHVYYEQYF
DNA: TGTGCCAGCAGCCAAGGACTAGCGGGGGGCCACGTTTACTACGAGCAGTACTTC

V: TRBV12-5
D: .
size: .
J: TRBJ1-5
CDR3: CASGLNTRAFVDQPQHF
DNA: TGTGCTAGTGGTTTAAATACTAGGGCCTTCGTGGATCAGCCCCAGCATTTT

V: TRBV5-1
D: .
size: few
J: TRBJ2-2
CDR3: CASSLNQLVPGELFF
DNA: TGCGCCAGCAGCCTCAATCAACTAGTTCCCGGGGAGCTGTTTTTT

V: TRBV10-3
D: .
size: .
J: TRBJ2-7
CDR3: CAITESTGFGQYF
DNA: TGTGCCATCACCGAGAGTACAGGGTTTGGGCAGTACTTC

V: TRBV7-2
D: .
size: .
J: TRBJ1-2
CDR3: CASSLQGTGYTF
DNA: TGTGCCAGCAGCTTACAGGGGACCGGCTACACCTTC

V: TRBV24-1
D: .
size: .
J: TRBJ2-5
CDR3: CATSEPRTDQETQYF
DNA: TGTGCCACCAGTGAGCCACGGACAGATCAAGAGACCCAGTACTTC

V: TRBV27
D: .
size: .
J: TRBJ2-1
CDR3: CASRSGANEQFF
DNA: TGTGCCAGCAGATCAGGGGCTAATGAGCAGTTCTTC

V: TRBV18
D: .
size: .
J: TRBJ1-3
CDR3: CASSAGQGNTIYF
DNA: TGTGCCAGCTCAGCTGGACAGGGAAACACCATATATTTT

V: TRBV9
D: TRBD2
size: once
J: TRBJ2-7
CDR3: CASSVGLAGTYEQYF
DNA: TGTGCCAGCAGCGTAGGGCTAGCGGGGACCTACGAGCAGTACTTC

V: TRBV10-2
D: .
size: .
J: TRBJ1-3
CDR3: CASSESSGPGNTIYF
DNA: TGCGCCAGCAGTGAGTCGTCAGGGCCAGGAAACACCATATATTTT

V: TRBV5-4
D: TRBD2
size: .
J: TRBJ2-5
CDR3: CATSTWTSDETQYF
DNA: TGTGCCACCAGCACCTGGACTAGCGACGAGACCCAGTACTTC

V: TRBV7-2
D: .
size: .
J: TRBJ1-1
CDR3: CASSLARREEAFF
DNA: TGTGCCAGCAGCTTAGCGCGCAGGGAAGAAGCTTTCTTT